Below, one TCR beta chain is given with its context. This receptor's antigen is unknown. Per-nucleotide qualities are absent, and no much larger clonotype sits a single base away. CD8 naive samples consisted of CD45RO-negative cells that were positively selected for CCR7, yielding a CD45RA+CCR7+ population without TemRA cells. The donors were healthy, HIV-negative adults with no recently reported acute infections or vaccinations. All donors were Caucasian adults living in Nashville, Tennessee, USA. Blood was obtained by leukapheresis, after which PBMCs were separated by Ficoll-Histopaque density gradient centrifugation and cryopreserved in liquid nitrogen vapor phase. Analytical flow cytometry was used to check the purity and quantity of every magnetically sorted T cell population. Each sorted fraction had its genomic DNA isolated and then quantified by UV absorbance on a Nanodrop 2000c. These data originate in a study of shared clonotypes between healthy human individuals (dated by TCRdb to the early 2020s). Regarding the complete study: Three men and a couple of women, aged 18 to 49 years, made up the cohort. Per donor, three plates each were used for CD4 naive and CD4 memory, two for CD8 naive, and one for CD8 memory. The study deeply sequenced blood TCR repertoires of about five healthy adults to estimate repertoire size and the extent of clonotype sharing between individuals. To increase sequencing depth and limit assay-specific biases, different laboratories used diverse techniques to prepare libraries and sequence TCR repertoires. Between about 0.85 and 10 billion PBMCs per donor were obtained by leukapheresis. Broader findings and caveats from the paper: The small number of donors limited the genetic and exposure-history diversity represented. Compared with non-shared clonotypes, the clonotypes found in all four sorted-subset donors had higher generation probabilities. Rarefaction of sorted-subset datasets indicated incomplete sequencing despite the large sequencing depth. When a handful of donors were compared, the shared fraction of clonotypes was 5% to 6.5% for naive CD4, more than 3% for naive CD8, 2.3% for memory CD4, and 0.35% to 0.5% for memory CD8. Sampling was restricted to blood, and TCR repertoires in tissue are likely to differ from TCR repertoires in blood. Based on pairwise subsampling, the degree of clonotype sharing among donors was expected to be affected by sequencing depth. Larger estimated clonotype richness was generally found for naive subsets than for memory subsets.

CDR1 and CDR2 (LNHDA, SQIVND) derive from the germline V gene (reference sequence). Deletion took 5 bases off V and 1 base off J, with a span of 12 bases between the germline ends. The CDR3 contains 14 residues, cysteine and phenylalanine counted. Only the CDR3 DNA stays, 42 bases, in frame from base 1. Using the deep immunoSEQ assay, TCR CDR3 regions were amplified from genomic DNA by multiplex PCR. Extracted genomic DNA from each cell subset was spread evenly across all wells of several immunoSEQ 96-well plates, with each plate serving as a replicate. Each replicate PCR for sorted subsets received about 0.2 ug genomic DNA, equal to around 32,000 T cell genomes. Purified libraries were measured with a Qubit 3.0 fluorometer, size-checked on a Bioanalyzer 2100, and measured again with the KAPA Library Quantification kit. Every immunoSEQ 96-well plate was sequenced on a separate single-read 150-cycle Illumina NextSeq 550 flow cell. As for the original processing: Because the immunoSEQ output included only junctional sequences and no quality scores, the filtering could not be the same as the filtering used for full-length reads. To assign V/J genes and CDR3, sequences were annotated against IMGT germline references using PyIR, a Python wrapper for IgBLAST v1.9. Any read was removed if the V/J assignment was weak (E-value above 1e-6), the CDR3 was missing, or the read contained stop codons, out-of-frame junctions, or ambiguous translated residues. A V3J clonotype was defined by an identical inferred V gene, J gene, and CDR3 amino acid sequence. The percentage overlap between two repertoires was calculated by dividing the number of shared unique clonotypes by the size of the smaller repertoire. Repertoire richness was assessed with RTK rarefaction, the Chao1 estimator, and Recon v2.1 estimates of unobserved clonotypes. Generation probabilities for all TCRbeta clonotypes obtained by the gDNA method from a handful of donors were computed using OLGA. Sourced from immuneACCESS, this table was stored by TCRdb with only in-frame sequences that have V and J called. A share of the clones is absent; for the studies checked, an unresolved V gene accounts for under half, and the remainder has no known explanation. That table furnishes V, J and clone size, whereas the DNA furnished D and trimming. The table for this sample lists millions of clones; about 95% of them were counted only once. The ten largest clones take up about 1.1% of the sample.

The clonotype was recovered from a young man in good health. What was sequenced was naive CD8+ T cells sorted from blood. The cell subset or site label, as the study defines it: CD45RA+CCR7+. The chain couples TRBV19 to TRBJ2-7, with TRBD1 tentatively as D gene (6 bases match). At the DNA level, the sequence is TGTGCCAGTAGTTCGGACAGTGTGTCCTACGAGCAGTACTTC. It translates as CASSSDSVSYEQYF.